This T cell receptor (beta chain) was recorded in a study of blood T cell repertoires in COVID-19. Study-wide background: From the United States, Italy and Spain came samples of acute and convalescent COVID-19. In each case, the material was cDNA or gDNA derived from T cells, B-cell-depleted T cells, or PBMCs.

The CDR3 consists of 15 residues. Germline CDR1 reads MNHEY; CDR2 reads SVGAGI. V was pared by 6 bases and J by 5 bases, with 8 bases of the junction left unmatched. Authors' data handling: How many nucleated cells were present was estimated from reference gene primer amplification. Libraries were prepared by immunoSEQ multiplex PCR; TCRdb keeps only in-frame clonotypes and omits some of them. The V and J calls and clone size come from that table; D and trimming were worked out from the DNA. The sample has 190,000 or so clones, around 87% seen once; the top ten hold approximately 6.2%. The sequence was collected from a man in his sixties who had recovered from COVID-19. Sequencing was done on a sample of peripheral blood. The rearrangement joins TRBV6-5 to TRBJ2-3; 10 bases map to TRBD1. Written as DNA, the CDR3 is TGTGCCAGCAGCCGACAGGGGGCCAGTTTAGATACGCAGTATTTT. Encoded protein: CASSRQGASLDTQYF.